This TCR beta chain was identified during a study of blood T cell repertoires in COVID-19. Background on the study: Donors in the United States, Italy and Spain gave samples during acute or convalescent COVID-19. The cDNA or gDNA used as material had been derived from T cells, B-cell-depleted T cells, or PBMCs.

Original processing methods: Estimates of nucleated cell counts were drawn from the amplification of reference gene primers. Sequencing used immunoSEQ multiplex PCR; TCRdb keeps in-frame clones, though not all of them. That table supplies the V and J calls and clone size; D and trimming were determined from the DNA. The data show 310,000 or so clones, around 90% seen once. The CDR3 is 16 amino acids. In germline, CDR1 is SGHAT, CDR2 FQNNGV. The V gene end was trimmed by 1 base and the J gene end by 4 bases; junction bases not matched to a gene: 7. The source of this sequence is a young man who had recovered from COVID-19. The sequenced material came from peripheral blood. The V and J genes are TRBV11-2 and TRBJ2-1, with 7 bases identical to TRBD1. CDR3 loop: CASSLGSGQKYNEQFF. The CDR3 DNA reads TGTGCCAGCAGCTTAGGATCGGGACAGAAGTACAATGAGCAGTTCTTC.